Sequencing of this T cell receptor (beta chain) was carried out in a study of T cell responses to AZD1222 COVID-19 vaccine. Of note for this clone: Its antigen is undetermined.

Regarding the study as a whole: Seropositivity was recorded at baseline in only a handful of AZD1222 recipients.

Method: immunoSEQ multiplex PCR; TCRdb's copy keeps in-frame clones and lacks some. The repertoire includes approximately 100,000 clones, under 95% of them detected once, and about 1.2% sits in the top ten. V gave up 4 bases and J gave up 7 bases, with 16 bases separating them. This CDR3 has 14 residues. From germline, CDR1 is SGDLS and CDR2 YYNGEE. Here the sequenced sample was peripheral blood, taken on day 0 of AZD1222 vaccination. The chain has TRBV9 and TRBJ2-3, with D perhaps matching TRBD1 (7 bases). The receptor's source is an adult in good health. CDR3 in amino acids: CASSSGGTANTQYF. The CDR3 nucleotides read TGTGCCAGCAGCTCAGGGGGGACGGCGAATACGCAGTATTTT.